This T cell receptor beta chain was sequenced for a study of blood T cell repertoires in COVID-19. Overall study context: The United States, Italy and Spain were the sources of the acute and convalescent COVID-19 samples. Nucleic acid was either cDNA or gDNA, and it came from T cells, B-cell-depleted T cells, or PBMCs.

Germline CDR1 and CDR2: MNHEY and SMNVEV (reference sequence). The CDR3 has 14 residues. Trimming left V 5 bases short and J 4 bases short, with 14 bases between. Allocation to cohorts depended on clinical history reported by the participants. In the study's own analysis: Estimates of nucleated cell counts were drawn from the amplification of reference gene primers. TCRdb's copy holds only in-frame clones and misses some; the assay was immunoSEQ multiplex PCR. V and J calls and clone size are given by that table; D and trimming were obtained from the DNA. The repertoire has some 300,000 clones, 85% to 90% of them found once; the top ten carry roughly a tenth.

The chain employs TRBV27 and TRBJ1-2, with D uncertain. Sequencing input: PBMCs or T cells enriched from blood (not recorded which). The sequence derives from a woman in her twenties or thirties who had recovered from COVID-19. CDR3 loop: CASSLIGTSYGYTF. The CDR3 DNA reads as TGTGCCAGCAGTCTGATAGGAACTAGCTATGGCTACACCTTC.